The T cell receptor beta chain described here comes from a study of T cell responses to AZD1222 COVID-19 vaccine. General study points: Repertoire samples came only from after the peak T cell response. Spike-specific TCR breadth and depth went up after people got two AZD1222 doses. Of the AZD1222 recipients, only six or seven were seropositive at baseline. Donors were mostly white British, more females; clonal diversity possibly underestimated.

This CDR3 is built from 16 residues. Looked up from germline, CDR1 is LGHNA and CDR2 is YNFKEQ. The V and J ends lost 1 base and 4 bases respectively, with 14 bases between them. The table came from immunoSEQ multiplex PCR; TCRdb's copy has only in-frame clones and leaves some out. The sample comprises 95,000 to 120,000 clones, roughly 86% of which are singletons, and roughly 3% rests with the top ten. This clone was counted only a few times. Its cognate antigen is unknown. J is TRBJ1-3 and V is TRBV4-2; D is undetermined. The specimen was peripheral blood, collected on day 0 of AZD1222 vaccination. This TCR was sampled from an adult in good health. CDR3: CASSQVFAALGNTIYF. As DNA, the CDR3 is TGTGCCAGCAGCCAAGTTTTTGCGGCATTGGGAAACACCATATATTTT.